Below, one TCR beta chain is given with its context. Its antigen is not identified. The record originates from a study of beta chain features in type 1 diabetes. Study findings and constraints: Type 1 diabetes patients showed fewer insertions and more deletions at VDJ junctions. TCRB CDR3s were moderately but significantly shorter in Type 1 diabetes patients in all four CD4+ subsets.

Using CD45RO/CCR7/CD25/CD127/CD95/CD27, CD4+ naive, central memory, regulatory and stem cell-like memory cells were sorted. Of the isolated RNA, all was reverse transcribed, and so the sequenced material was expressed TCRB transcripts. Clones were sequenced by immunoSEQ multiplex PCR, and TCRdb holds only the in-frame ones, with some missing. The table has roughly 730,000 clones, 10% to 15% seen once; the top ten hold 0.02% to 0.025%. This CDR3 region has 15 residues. V was cut by 4 bases and J by 7 bases, with 15 bases left in between. Germline V gene data show CDR1 as SGHRS and CDR2 as YFSETQ. The chain joins TRBV5-1 to TRBJ1-6; D not resolved. The receptor comes from a man between 18 and 29 years old with type 1 diabetes. The sample taken for sequencing was naive CD4+ T cells from blood. The CDR3 nucleotides read TGCGCCAGCAGCCTCCGCCCAGCGGCGAATTCACCCCTCCACTTT. Protein product: CASSLRPAANSPLHF.